Below are 9 T cell receptor beta chains sequenced from a single sample in a study of blood T cell repertoires in COVID-19. Data came from immunoSEQ multiplex PCR; TCRdb stores just in-frame clones and leaves some out. The sample includes approximately 100,000 clones, 85% of them seen just once. The sequenced sample was peripheral blood. The origin of the receptors is a woman between 65 and 79 years old with active or convalescent COVID-19.

The J gene is TRBJ1-6, the V gene TRBV28, with D possibly matching TRBD1 (6 bases). Trimming removed 2 bases from V and 7 bases from J, with 18 bases in between. The CDR3 is 17 amino acids. Germline lookup yields CDR1 MDHEN and CDR2 SYDVKM. CDR3 in DNA: TGTGCCAGCAGTTTACCTCCCCCCGGACAGTTCAATTCACCCCTCCACTTT. It encodes CASSLPPPGQFNSPLHF.

V usage is TRBV3-1 (or the pseudogene TRBV3-2) and J usage is TRBJ1-1; perhaps TRBD1 as D (5 bases). V lost 0 bases and J 0 bases, leaving 14 bases between the germline ends. This CDR3 is 17 amino acids long. Germline V CDR1 and CDR2: LGHDT, YNNKEL (reference sequence). CDR3 sequence (DNA): TGTGCCAGCAGCCAAGAAAACAAAGCAGGGTTGAACACTGAAGCTTTCTTT. Its translation: CASSQENKAGLNTEAFF.

V and J are TRBV20-1 and TRBJ2-3; TRBD2 might be the D (6 bases). This CDR3 contains 14 residues. Per the germline V gene, CDR1 is DFQATT and CDR2 is SNEGSKA (reference sequence). V shed 3 bases and J shed 2 bases, with 12 bases lying between them. As DNA, the CDR3 is TGCAGTGCTAGTAGTGGAGGGCCCACAGATACGCAGTATTTT. Amino acids: CSASSGGPTDTQYF.

V and J are TRBV5-1 and TRBJ2-2; the match to TRBD1 covers 7 bases. The CDR3 totals 15 residues. The germline V gene encodes CDR1 SGHRS and CDR2 YFSETQ. V lost 4 bases, J lost 7 bases, and 10 bases stayed unmatched. The CDR3 nucleotides read TGCGCCAGCAGCCAATCGACAGGGTCCGGCGGGGAGCTGTTTTTT. Encoded protein: CASSQSTGSGGELFF.

The chain couples TRBV4-1 to TRBJ2-7; 12 bases map to TRBD1. Germline CDR1 MGHRA, CDR2 YSYEKL. Trimming removed 6 bases from V and 4 bases from J; junction bases left unmatched: 10. There are 16 residues in the CDR3. As DNA, the CDR3 is TGCGCCAGCAGTCGTCCCGCGGGACAGGGGGCTTACGAGCAGTACTTC. It codes for CASSRPAGQGAYEQYF.

V and J are TRBV5-1 and TRBJ2-7; maybe TRBD1 (6 bases). CDR1 is SGHRS and CDR2 is YFSETQ in the germline V gene. V gave up 4 bases and J gave up 2 bases, with 16 bases separating them. This CDR3 has 15 residues. The CDR3: CASSPAAGETYEQYF. The DNA for the CDR3 is TGCGCCAGCAGCCCAGCCGCAGGGGAAACCTACGAGCAGTACTTC.

In DNA form, the CDR3 reads TGTGCCAGCAGCTTGGGACTAGCGGGAGTTGTAGATACGCAGTATTTT. Translated, it gives CASSLGLAGVVDTQYF. The V gene is TRBV7-2, the J gene TRBJ2-3, with 14 bases matching TRBD2. Germline-derived CDR1 and CDR2 are SGHTA and FQGNSA. V dropped 3 bases and J dropped 5; count of bases not matched to a gene: 4. The CDR3 consists of 16 residues.

The chain recombines TRBV7-9 with TRBJ1-1, with 8 bases identical to TRBD1. Per the germline V gene, CDR1 is SEHNR and CDR2 is FQNEAQ (reference sequence). After removal of 6 bases from V and 1 base from J, the junction contained 7 bases not matched to a gene. The CDR3 spans 15 residues. Here the CDR3 DNA reads TGTGCCAGCAGACTCGGACAGGGTGGGAACACTGAAGCTTTCTTT. This translates into CASRLGQGGNTEAFF.

This clone has a single count. The J gene is TRBJ2-7, the V gene TRBV24-1; 8 bases are a match to TRBD1. V lost 2 bases to trimming and J lost 2 bases; unmatched junction nucleotides: 7. From germline, CDR1 is KGHDR and CDR2 SFDVKD. The CDR3 is 16 residues long. DNA for the CDR3: TGTGCCACCAGTGATTCTGGAGGACAGGGCACCTACGAGCAGTACTTC. Translating it yields CATSDSGGQGTYEQYF.